A selection of T cell receptor beta chains follows, all from one sample in a study of blood T cell repertoires in COVID-19. Profiled with immunoSEQ multiplex PCR; TCRdb holds only in-frame clones, not every one. The table records a few hundred thousand clones, around 80% of them present only once. The sample was peripheral blood. The receptors were sampled from a woman in her seventies with acute or convalescent COVID-19. Both conserved end residues are part of each CDR3. A D gene is named only where the DNA matches it firmly. Part of the rows lack a size; the others show once, few, many or a class for expanded clones.

clone_size d_call j_call v_call cdr3_nt cdr3_aa
- TRBD2 TRBJ2-5 TRBV6-2/TRBV6-3 TGTGCCAGCAGTGCGGCGGGGGTGCGTCAAGAGACCCAGTACTTC CASSAAGVRQETQYF
- - TRBJ2-6 TRBV9 TGTGCCAGCAGCGCAGGGTCTGGGGCCAACGTCCTGACTTTC CASSAGSGANVLTF
- - TRBJ1-1 TRBV18 TGTGCCAGCTCACGAGATCAGGACAGGAACACTGAAGCTTTCTTT CASSRDQDRNTEAFF
- - TRBJ2-3 TRBV9 TGTGCCAGCAGCGTAGACCCCCAACTAAACACAGATACGCAGTATTTT CASSVDPQLNTDTQYF
- - TRBJ2-5 TRBV19 TGTGCCAGTAGTCCCCGTATAGCGGCAGGCAAAGAGACCCAGTACTTC CASSPRIAAGKETQYF
once - TRBJ1-4 TRBV7-2 TGTGCCAGCAGCTTAAATTCCGGGGGGAGTAATGAAAAACTGTTTTTT CASSLNSGGSNEKLFF
- - TRBJ1-1 TRBV6-5 TGTGCCAGCGTAGGACAAGCACACACTGAAGCTTTCTTT CASVGQAHTEAFF
- TRBD2 TRBJ2-1 TRBV3-1/TRBV3-2 TGTGCCAGCAGCCCCAAAATAGCGGGGCCTTACAATGAGCAGCAGTTCTTC CASSPKIAGPYNEQQFF
- TRBD1 TRBJ2-1 TRBV18 TGTGCCAGCTCACCATCCGGGACAGGGGAGGGGAATGAGCAGTTCTTC CASSPSGTGEGNEQFF
many - TRBJ1-6 TRBV27 TGTGCCAGCAGGGTGAGCTCCTATAATTCACCCCTCCACTTT CASRVSSYNSPLHF
few TRBD2 TRBJ2-3 TRBV5-8 TGTGCCAGCAGCGGCGGACTAGCGGTTAACACAGATACGCAGTATTTT CASSGGLAVNTDTQYF
- TRBD2 TRBJ2-1 TRBV4-2 TGTGCCAGCAGCCAGGGAACTAGCGGGGTAGCCTCCTACAATGAGCAGTTCTTC CASSQGTSGVASYNEQFF
- - TRBJ1-6 TRBV5-1 TGCGCCAGCAGCACCGGCTCCTATAATTCACCCCTCCACTTT CASSTGSYNSPLHF
- TRBD1 TRBJ2-2 TRBV19 TGTGCCAGTAGTTTAGGACAGGGAGGATGGGTCGGGGAGCTGTTTTTT CASSLGQGGWVGELFF
- - TRBJ2-5 TRBV18 TGTGCCAGCTCACCCCCCGGGACAAGTCAAGAGACCCAGTACTTC CASSPPGTSQETQYF
many TRBD2 TRBJ2-3 TRBV7-2 TGTGCCAGCAGCCCGGTCCTCGGGGGGGCCACAGATACGCAGTATTTT CASSPVLGGATDTQYF
few - TRBJ2-2 TRBV6-2/TRBV6-3 TGTGCCAGCAGTTACCCGGGCACCGGGGAGCTGTTTTTT CASSYPGTGELFF
- - TRBJ2-2 TRBV9 TGTGCCAGCAGCGTAGCGGGACAAGGCCCCCTCAACGGGGAGCTGTTTTTT CASSVAGQGPLNGELFF
- TRBD2 TRBJ2-6 TRBV9 TGTGCCAGCAGCCTGACGACTAGCGGGGGAACTGGGGCCAACGTCCTGACTTTC CASSLTTSGGTGANVLTF
- - TRBJ1-1 TRBV9 TGTGCCAGCAGCGTAGAGGGGACTGAAGCTTTCTTT CASSVEGTEAFF
- - TRBJ2-3 TRBV25-1 TGTGCCAGCAGTTGGCTCTCAGATACGCAGTATTTT CASSWLSDTQYF
- TRBD1 TRBJ2-7 TRBV18 TGTGCCAGCTCACTGGGACAGGGGTACGAGCAGTACTTC CASSLGQGYEQYF
- - TRBJ2-5 TRBV2 TGTGCCAGCACCGAGCTCCTAGCCCTAGAGACCCAGTACTTC CASTELLALETQYF
- - TRBJ1-2 TRBV27 TGTGCCAGCAGCCGCGGACAGTTAGCGGGCTACACCTTC CASSRGQLAGYTF
- - TRBJ1-1 TRBV3-1/TRBV3-2 TGTGCCAGCAGCCAACCCCAGGAAAGGGCTTTCTTT CASSQPQERAFF
- TRBD2 TRBJ2-3 TRBV4-3 TGCGCCAGCAGCCCACAGCTAGCGGGGGGCCTCGGAGATACGCAGTATTTT CASSPQLAGGLGDTQYF
- TRBD1 TRBJ2-3 TRBV7-8 TGTGCCAGCAGCTTAACCGTCGGGACAGGAGTCACAGATACGCAGTATTTT CASSLTVGTGVTDTQYF
- TRBD2 TRBJ2-3 TRBV3-1/TRBV3-2 TGTGCCAGCAGCCCAGCGGGGGATGCAGATACGCAGTATTTT CASSPAGDADTQYF
- TRBD2 TRBJ2-2 TRBV6-2/TRBV6-3 TGTGCCAGCAGTAACCTGGGGGGGATGGCCGGGGAGCTGTTTTTT CASSNLGGMAGELFF
- TRBD1 TRBJ1-2 TRBV13 TGTGCCAGCAGCGTCCGGGACAGGAATAGCTACACCTTC CASSVRDRNSYTF
few TRBD1 TRBJ1-5 TRBV19 TGTGCCAGTAGTCGAGATTCCGGGACAGGGGGTTGGGGGCCCCAGCATTTT CASSRDSGTGGWGPQHF
- - TRBJ2-7 TRBV12-3/TRBV12-4 TGTGCCAGCAGTTTTAGGGCGGGGATTGAGCAGTACTTC CASSFRAGIEQYF
- - TRBJ1-1 TRBV19 TGTGCCAGTAGTATCCCCACTATGAACACTGAAGCTTTCTTT CASSIPTMNTEAFF
- TRBD1 TRBJ2-5 TRBV27 TGTGCCAGCAGCCGGAACAGGGGAGAGACCCAGTACTTC CASSRNRGETQYF
- - TRBJ2-2 TRBV5-1 TGCGCCAGCAGCTTGGTTTCGGGGTGGGACACCGGGGAGCTGTTTTTT CASSLVSGWDTGELFF
- TRBD2 TRBJ2-3 TRBV5-1 TGCGCCAGCAGCTCTAGCGGGGGGGACACAGATACGCAGTATTTT CASSSSGGDTDTQYF
- TRBD1 TRBJ1-2 TRBV6-1 TGTGCCAGCAGTGAAGATGGGACAGCCCGTATCGGGTACACCTTC CASSEDGTARIGYTF
- - TRBJ2-5 TRBV2 TGTGCCAGCAGTGAAGTTATTTCAGGGGAGACCCAGTACTTC CASSEVISGETQYF
- - TRBJ1-5 TRBV21-1 TGTGCCAGCAGCAAAGGTAGGGACAGACAACAGCCCCAGCATTTT CASSKGRDRQQPQHF
- - TRBJ1-5 TRBV7-8 TGTGCCAGCGGAGGATTACAGGGCTACAATCAGCCCCAGCATTTT CASGGLQGYNQPQHF
- - TRBJ1-6 TRBV5-6 TGTGCCAGCAGCTTGGAAAACAGGCCAAATTCACCCCTCCACTTT CASSLENRPNSPLHF
few TRBD1 TRBJ2-3 TRBV9 TGTGCCAGCAGCGGGGCTGTAAGGACAGGGATGGGAGATACGCAGTATTTT CASSGAVRTGMGDTQYF
- - TRBJ1-2 TRBV4-1 TGCGCCAGCAGCCAACACCGACAGGCCGACTATGGCTACACCTTC CASSQHRQADYGYTF
- TRBD1 TRBJ2-2 TRBV7-3 TGTGCCAGCAGTGAAGGGGGCATTAACGGGGAGCTGTTTTTT CASSEGGINGELFF
once - TRBJ1-1 TRBV6-5 TGTGCCAGCTCCCTAACAGGGTGGGGCACTGAAGCTTTCTTT CASSLTGWGTEAFF
- - TRBJ2-1 TRBV9 TGTGCCAGCAGCGTAGGGCTAGTTAACAATGAGCAGTTCTTC CASSVGLVNNEQFF
few TRBD2 TRBJ2-1 TRBV27 TGTGCCAGCAGTTTACGGGGACTAGCGGGGGGGCTCGATGAGCAGTTCTTC CASSLRGLAGGLDEQFF
- - TRBJ2-7 TRBV7-2 TGTGCCAGCAGCTCAACAGGGAACGAGCAGTACTTC CASSSTGNEQYF